Each of the 9 T cell receptor beta chains below was sequenced from the same sample in a study of shared clonotypes between healthy human individuals. The table came from immunoSEQ multiplex PCR; TCRdb's copy has only in-frame clones and leaves some out. The repertoire consists of a few hundred thousand clones, with around three quarters occurring once and the leading ten covering around 11%. The sample taken for sequencing was PBMCs. The receptors originated from a woman in her 40s in good health. Some clones in this sample may be carry-over from other donors' samples.

This chain joins TRBV6-4 and TRBJ1-5, with D unresolved. CDR1 is MRHNA, CDR2 SNTAGT, per germline. V dropped 4 bases and J dropped 0 bases, with 13 bases sitting between them. The length of the CDR3 is 16 residues. CDR3 DNA sequence: TGTGCCAGCAGTGGGGGAGCCGAGTATAGCAATCAGCCCCAGCATTTT. This encodes CASSGGAEYSNQPQHF.

V gene TRBV6-1 combines with J gene TRBJ2-5, with 7 bases identical to TRBD1. J gave up 5 bases and V 6 bases, and 9 bases lay outside the gene matches. The CDR3 runs 14 residues. Germline CDR1 is MNHNS and CDR2 is SASEGT. CDR3 DNA: TGTGCCAGCAGGTTGCAGGGGGTCGGGGAGACCCAGTACTTC. Its translation: CASRLQGVGETQYF.

This clone occurred a few times. A single base is all that separates this from a far larger clone, so a read error is likely. Additional DNA sequences in this sample encode the identical CDR3. The genes are TRBV6-6 and TRBJ1-1; D is unclear. Germline CDR1 is MNHNY and CDR2 is SVGAGI (reference sequence). The CDR3 contains 13 residues. The CDR3 DNA sequence: TGTGCCAGCAGTCGAACAGAGAACACTGAAGCTCTCTTT. This sequence encodes CASSRTENTEALF.

This sequence joins TRBV23-1 and TRBJ2-7; no firm D call. TRBV23-1 is annotated as an ORF whose role is uncertain. This CDR3 comprises 11 residues. The V gene lost 6 bases and the J gene lost 2 bases, with 5 bases spanning the gap. CDR3 DNA sequence: TGCGCCAGCAGCCCTCCCTACGAGCAGTACTTC. Translation: CASSPPYEQYF.

The genes are TRBV5-4 and TRBJ2-3; no reliable D call. Germline assignment: CDR1 SGHNT and CDR2 YYREEE (reference sequence). V dropped 0 bases and J dropped 1 base, with 9 bases sitting between them. This CDR3 has 15 amino acids. The CDR3 coding sequence is TGTGCCAGCAGCTTGGTTAGCCTCGGCACAGATACGCAGTATTTT. Amino acids: CASSLVSLGTDTQYF.

This rearrangement joins TRBV28 to TRBJ1-5, with D possibly being TRBD1 (5 bases). Looked up from germline, CDR1 is MDHEN and CDR2 is SYDVKM. The CDR3 sequence is 15 residues long. V gave up 6 bases and J gave up 3 bases, with 15 bases separating them. This CDR3 is CASSPVGGPNQPQHF. CDR3 in DNA: TGTGCCAGCAGCCCCGTGGGGGGTCCCAATCAGCCCCAGCATTTT.

The chain recombines TRBV11-2 with TRBJ2-1; TRBD2 matches 10 bases. CDR1 and CDR2 from the germline V gene are SGHAT and FQNNGV. This CDR3 has 15 amino acids. V shed 1 base and J 9 bases; nucleotides not matched to a gene: 6. CDR3 protein: CASSLALAGVSEQFF. Here the CDR3 DNA reads TGTGCCAGCAGCTTAGCCCTAGCGGGAGTGTCTGAGCAGTTCTTC.

This clone was found once. J is TRBJ1-6 and V is TRBV30; D is uncertain. The CDR3 loop spans 15 amino acids. Germline V gene lookup returns CDR1 GTSNPN and CDR2 SVGIG (reference sequence). The ends were cut back, 3 bases at V and 7 bases at J, with 16 bases in the middle. The CDR3 nucleotides read TGTGCCTGGAGCACAACGGGATCCGGAAATTCACCCCTCCACTTT. Its protein product is CAWSTTGSGNSPLHF.

This chain joins TRBV5-1 and TRBJ1-1, with D possibly matching TRBD1 (5 bases). Germline V gene data show CDR1 as SGHRS and CDR2 as YFSETQ. This CDR3 has 16 amino acids. The V end lost 3 bases, the J end lost 4 bases, and 19 bases lay between the germline ends. DNA for the CDR3: TGCGCCAGCAGCTCTAGGGGAGGGGCGCGGGGCACTGAAGCTTTCTTT. Translated, it gives CASSSRGGARGTEAFF.